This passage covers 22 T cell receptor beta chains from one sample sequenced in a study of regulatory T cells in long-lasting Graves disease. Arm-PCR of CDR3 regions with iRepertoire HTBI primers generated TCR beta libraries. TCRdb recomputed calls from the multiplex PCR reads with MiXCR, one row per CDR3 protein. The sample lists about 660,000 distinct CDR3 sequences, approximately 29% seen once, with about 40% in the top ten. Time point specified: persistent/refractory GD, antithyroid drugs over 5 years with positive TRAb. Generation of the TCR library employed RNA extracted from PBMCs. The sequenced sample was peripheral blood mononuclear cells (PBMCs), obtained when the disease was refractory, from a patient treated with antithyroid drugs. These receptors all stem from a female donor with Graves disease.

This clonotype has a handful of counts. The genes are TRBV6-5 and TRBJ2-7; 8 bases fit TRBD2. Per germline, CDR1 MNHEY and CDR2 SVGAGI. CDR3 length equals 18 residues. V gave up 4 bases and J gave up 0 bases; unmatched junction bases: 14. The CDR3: CASSSHLAGLISSYEQYF. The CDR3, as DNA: TGTGCCAGCAGTTCCCACTTAGCGGGACTTATTAGCTCCTACGAGCAGTACTTC.

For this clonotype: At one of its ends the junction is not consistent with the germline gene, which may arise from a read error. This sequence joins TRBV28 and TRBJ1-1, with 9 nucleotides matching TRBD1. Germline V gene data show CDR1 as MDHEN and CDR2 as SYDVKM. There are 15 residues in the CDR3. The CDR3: CVSQTGGKGGTEAFF. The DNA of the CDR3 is TGTGTCAGCCAAACAGGGGGCAAGGGCGGGACTGAAGCTTTCTTT.

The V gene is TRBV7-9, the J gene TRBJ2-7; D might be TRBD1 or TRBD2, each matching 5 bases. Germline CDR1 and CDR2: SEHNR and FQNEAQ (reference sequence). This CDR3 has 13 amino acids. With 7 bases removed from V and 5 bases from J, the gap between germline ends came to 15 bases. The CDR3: CASISPGTDEQYF. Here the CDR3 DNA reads TGTGCCAGCATCTCGCCCGGGACCGACGAGCAGTACTTC.

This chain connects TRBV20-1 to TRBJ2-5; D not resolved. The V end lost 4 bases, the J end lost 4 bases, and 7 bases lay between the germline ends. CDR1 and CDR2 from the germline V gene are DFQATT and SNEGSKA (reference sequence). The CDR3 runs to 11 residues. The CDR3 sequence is CSANLVETQYF. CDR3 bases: TGCAGTGCTAATTTAGTAGAGACCCAGTACTTC.

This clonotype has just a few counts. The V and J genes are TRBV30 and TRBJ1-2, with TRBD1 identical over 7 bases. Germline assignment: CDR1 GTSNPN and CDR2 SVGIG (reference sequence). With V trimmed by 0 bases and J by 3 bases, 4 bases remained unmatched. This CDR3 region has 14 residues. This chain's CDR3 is CAWSVGTDYYGYTF. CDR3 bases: TGTGCCTGGAGTGTAGGGACAGACTACTATGGCTACACCTTC.

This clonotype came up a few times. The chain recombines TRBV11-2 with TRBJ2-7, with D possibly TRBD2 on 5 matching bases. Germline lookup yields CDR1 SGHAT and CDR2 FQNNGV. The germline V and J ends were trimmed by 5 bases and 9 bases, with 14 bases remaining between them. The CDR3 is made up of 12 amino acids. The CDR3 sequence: CASSKERERQYF. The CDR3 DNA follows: TGTGCCAGCAGCAAAGAGAGGGAGAGGCAGTACTTC.

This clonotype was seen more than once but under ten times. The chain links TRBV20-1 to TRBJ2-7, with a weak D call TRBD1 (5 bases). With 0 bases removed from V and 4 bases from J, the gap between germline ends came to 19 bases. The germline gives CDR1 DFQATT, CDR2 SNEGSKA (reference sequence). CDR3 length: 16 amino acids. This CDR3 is CSARDRGARGFYEQYF. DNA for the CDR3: TGCAGTGCTAGAGATCGTGGCGCAAGGGGTTTTTACGAGCAGTACTTC.

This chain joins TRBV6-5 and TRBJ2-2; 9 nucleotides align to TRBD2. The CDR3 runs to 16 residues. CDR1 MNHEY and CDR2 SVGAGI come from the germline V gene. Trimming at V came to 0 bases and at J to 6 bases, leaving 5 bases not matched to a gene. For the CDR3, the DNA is TGTGCCAGCAGTTACTCCCGGACTAGCGTTGCCGGGGAGCTGTTTTTT. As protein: CASSYSRTSVAGELFF.

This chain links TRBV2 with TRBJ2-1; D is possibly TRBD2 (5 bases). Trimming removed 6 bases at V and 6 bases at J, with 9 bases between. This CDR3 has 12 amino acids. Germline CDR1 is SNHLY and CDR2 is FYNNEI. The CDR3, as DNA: TGTGCCAGCAGGTACCTAGCCAATGAGCAGTTCTTC. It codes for CASRYLANEQFF.

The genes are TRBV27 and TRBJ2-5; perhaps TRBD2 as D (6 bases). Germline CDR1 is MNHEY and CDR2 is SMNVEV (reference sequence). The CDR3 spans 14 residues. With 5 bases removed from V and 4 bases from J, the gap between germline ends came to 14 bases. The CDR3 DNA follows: TGTGCCAGCAGTCCACCTGGGGGGAGAGAGACCCAGTACTTC. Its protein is CASSPPGGRETQYF.

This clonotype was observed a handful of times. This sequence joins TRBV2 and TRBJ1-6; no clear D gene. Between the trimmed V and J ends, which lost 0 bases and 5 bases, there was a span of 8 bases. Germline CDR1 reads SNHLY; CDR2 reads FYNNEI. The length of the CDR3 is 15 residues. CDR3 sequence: CASSEALYNNSPLHF. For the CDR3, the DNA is TGTGCCAGCAGTGAAGCGCTTTATAATAATTCACCCCTCCACTTT. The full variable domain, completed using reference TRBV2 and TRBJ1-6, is EPEVTQTPSHQVTQMGQEVILRCVPISNHLYFYWYRQILGQKVEFLVSFYNNEISEKSEIFDDQFSVERPDGSNFTLKIRSTKLEDSAMYFCASSEALYNNSPLHFGNGTRLTVT.

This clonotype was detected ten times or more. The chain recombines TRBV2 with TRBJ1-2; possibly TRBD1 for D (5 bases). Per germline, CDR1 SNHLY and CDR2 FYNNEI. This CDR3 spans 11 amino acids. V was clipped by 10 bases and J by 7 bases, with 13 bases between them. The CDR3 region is CATVGGTGYTF. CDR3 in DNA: TGTGCCACCGTTGGGGGGACTGGCTACACCTTC.

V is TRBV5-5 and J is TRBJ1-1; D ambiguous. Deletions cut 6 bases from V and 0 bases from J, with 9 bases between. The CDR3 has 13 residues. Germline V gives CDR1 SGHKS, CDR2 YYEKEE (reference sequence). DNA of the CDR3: TGTGCCAGCAACTTAAATGTGAACACTGAAGCTTTCTTT. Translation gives CASNLNVNTEAFF.

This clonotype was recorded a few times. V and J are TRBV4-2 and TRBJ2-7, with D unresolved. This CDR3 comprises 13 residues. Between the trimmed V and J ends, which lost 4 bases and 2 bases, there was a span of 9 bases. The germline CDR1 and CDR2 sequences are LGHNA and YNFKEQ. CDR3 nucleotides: TGTGCCAGCAGCCCGACACATGCCTACGAGCAGTACTTC. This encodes CASSPTHAYEQYF.

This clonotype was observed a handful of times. The CDR3 bases are TGCAGTTCTCGGGGACAGTCGGCCGCGAACACTGAAGCTTTCTTT. Amino acids: CSSRGQSAANTEAFF. The chain carries TRBV29-1 and TRBJ1-1; 7 positions match TRBD1. This CDR3 has 15 residues. Germline lookup yields CDR1 SQVTM and CDR2 ANQGSEA.

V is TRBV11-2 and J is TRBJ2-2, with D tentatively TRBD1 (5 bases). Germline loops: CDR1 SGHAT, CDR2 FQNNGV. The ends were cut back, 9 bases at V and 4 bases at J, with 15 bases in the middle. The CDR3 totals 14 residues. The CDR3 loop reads CASSPGPGTGELFF. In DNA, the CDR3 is TGTGCCAGTTCCCCAGGGCCGGGCACCGGGGAGCTGTTTTTT.

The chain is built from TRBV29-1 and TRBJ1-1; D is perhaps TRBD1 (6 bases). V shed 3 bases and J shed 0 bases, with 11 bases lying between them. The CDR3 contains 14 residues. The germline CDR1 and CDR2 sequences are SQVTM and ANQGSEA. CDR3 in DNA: TGCAGCGTTGAGAGACAGGAATTGAACACTGAAGCTTTCTTT. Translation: CSVERQELNTEAFF. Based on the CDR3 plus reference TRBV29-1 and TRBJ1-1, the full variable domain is SAVISQKPSRDICQRGTSLTIQCQVDSQVTMMFWYRQQPGQSLTLIATANQGSEATYESGFVIDKFPISRPNLTFSTLTVSNMSPEDSSIYLCSVERQELNTEAFFGQGTRLTVV.

CDR3 DNA: TGCGCCAGCAGCTTGTGGGGGAGTGTCACCGGGGAGCTGTTTTTT. The encoded protein is CASSLWGSVTGELFF. The chain is built from TRBV5-1 and TRBJ2-2; D tentatively reads TRBD1 or TRBD2 (5 bases each). The V end lost 1 base, the J end lost 4 bases, and 11 bases lay between the germline ends. Germline V gives CDR1 SGHRS, CDR2 YFSETQ. The CDR3 is made up of 15 amino acids.

The chain's CDR3 is CSAWTGANQPQHF. CDR3 sequence (DNA): TGCAGTGCTTGGACAGGGGCAAATCAGCCCCAGCATTTT. The gene calls are TRBV20-1 and TRBJ1-5; 9 bases agree with TRBD1. J gave up 4 bases and V 5 bases, and 3 bases lay outside the gene matches. This CDR3 contains 13 residues. Germline values: CDR1 DFQATT, CDR2 SNEGSKA (reference sequence).

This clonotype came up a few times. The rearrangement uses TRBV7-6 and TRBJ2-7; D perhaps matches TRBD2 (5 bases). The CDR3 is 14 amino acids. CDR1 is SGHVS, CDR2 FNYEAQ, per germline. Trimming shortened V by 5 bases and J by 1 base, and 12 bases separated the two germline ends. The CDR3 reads CASSPRTPSYEQYF. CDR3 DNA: TGTGCCAGCAGCCCACGGACTCCTTCCTACGAGCAGTACTTC.

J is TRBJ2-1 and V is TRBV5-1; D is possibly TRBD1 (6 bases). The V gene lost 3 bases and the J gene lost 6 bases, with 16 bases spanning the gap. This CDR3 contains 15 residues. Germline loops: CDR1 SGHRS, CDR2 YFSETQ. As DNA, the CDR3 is TGCGCCAGCAGCTCCCCGACAGGTTTCATCAATGAGCAGTTCTTC. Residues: CASSSPTGFINEQFF.

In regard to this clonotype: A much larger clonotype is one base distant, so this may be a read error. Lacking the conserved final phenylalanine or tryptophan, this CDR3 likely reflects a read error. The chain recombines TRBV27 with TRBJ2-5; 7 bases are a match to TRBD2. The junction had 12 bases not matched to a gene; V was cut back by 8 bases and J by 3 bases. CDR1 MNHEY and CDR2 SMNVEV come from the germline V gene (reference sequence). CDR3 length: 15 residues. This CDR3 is CASSGVPSGEETQYL. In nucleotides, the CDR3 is TGTGCCAGCTCCGGCGTACCTAGCGGAGAAGAGACCCAGTACCTC.